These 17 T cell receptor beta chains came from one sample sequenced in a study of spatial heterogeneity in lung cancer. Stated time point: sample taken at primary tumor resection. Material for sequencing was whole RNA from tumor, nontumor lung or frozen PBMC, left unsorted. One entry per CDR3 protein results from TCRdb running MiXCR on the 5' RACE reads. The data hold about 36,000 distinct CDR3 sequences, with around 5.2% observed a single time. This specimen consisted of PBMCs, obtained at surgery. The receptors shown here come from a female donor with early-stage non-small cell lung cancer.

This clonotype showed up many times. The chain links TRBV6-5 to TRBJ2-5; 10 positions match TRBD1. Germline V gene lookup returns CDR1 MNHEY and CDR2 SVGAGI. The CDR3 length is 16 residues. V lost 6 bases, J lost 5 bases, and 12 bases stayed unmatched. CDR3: CASSFLLTGGEETQYF. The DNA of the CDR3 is TGTGCCAGCAGCTTTCTCCTGACAGGGGGCGAGGAGACCCAGTACTTC.

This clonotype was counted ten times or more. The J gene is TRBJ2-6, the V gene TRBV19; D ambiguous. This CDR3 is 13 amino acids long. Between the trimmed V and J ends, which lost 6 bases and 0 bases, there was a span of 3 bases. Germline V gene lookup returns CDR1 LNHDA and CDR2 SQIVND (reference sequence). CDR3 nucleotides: TGTGCCAGTAGACACTCTGGGGCCAACGTCCTGACTTTC. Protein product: CASRHSGANVLTF.

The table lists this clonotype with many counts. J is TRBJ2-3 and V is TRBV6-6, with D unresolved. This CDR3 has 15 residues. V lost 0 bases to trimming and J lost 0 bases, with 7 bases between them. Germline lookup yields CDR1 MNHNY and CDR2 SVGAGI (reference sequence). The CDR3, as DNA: TGTGCCAGCAGTTACTCGACCGGGAGCACAGATACGCAGTATTTT. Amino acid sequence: CASSYSTGSTDTQYF.

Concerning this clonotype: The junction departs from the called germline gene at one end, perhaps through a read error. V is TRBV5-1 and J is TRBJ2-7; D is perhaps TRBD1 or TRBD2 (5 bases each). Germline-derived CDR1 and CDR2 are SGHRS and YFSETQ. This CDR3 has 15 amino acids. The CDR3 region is CASSYNRDPSYDQYF. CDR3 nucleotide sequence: TGCGCCAGCAGCTATAACCGGGACCCATCCTACGACCAGTACTTC.

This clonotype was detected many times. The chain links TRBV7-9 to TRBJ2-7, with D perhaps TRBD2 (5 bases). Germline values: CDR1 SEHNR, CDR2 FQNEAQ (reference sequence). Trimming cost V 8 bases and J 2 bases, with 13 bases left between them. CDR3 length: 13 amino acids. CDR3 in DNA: TGTGCCAGCGCGAGCTGGACTGCCTACGAGCAGTACTTC. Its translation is CASASWTAYEQYF.

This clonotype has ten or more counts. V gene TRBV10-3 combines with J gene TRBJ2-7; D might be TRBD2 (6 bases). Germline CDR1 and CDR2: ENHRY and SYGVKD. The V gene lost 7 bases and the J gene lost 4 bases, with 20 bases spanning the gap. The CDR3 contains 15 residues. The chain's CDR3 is CAIKELLAADYEQYF. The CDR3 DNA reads TGTGCCATCAAGGAACTACTAGCCGCTGATTACGAGCAGTACTTC.

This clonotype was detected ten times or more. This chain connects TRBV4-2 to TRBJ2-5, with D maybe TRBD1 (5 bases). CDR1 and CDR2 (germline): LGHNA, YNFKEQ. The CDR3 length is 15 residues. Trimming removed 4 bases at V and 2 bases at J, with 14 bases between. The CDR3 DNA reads TGTGCCAGCAGCCGGACACCCGCGTGGCAAGAGACCCAGTACTTC. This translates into CASSRTPAWQETQYF.

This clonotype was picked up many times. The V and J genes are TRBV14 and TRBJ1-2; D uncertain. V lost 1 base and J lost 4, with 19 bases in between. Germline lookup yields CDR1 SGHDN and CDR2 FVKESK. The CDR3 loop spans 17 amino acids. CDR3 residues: CASSQGPEGWDVYGYTF. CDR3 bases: TGTGCCAGCAGCCAAGGTCCGGAGGGATGGGATGTCTATGGCTACACCTTC.

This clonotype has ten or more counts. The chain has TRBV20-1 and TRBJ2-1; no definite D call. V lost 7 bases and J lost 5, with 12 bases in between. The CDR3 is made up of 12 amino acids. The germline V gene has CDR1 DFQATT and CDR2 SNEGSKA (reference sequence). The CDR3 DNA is TGCAGTGGCGACCGCGGCCACAATGAGCAGTTCTTC. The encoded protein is CSGDRGHNEQFF.

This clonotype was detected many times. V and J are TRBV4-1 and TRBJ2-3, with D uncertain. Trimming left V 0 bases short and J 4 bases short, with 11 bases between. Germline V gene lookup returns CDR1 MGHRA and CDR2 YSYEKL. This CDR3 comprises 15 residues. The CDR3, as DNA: TGCGCCAGCAGCCAAGAGGCGTGGCGTGCAGATACGCAGTATTTT. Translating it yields CASSQEAWRADTQYF.

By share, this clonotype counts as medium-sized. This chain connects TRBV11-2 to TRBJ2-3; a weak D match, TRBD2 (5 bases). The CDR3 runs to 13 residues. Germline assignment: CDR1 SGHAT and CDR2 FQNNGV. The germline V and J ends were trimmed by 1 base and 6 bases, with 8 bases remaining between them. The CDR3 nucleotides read TGTGCCAGCAGCTTAGGGACTTCTGATACGCAGTATTTT. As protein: CASSLGTSDTQYF.

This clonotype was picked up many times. The chain's CDR3 is CASSPPGPGLTGELFF. CDR3 bases: TGTGCCAGCAGCCCCCCGGGACCGGGGCTCACCGGGGAGCTGTTTTTT. The rearrangement links TRBV5-4 to TRBJ2-2; D is possibly TRBD1 or TRBD2 (5 bases each). V was cut by 4 bases and J by 4 bases, with 17 bases left in between. The CDR3 length is 16 residues. Per the germline V gene, CDR1 is SGHNT and CDR2 is YYREEE (reference sequence).

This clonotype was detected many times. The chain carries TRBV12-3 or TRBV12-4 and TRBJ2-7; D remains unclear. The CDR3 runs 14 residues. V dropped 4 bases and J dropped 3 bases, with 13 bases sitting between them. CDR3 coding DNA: TGTGCCAGCAGTTCCACCCCCGTCTACTACGAGCAGTACTTC. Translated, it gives CASSSTPVYYEQYF.

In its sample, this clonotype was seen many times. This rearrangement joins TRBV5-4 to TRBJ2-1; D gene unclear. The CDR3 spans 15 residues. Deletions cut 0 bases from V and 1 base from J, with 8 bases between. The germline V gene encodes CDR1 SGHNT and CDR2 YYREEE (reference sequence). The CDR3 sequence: CASSLVVGSYNEQFF. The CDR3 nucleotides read TGTGCCAGCAGCTTGGTGGTGGGATCCTACAATGAGCAGTTCTTC.

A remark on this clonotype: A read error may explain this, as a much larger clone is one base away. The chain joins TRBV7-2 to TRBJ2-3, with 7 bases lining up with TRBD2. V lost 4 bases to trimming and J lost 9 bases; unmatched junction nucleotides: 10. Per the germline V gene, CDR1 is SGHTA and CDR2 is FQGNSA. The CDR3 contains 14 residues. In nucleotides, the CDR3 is TGTACCAGCAGCTCCCGATTGACAGCGGGAACGCAGTATTTT. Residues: CTSSSRLTAGTQYF.

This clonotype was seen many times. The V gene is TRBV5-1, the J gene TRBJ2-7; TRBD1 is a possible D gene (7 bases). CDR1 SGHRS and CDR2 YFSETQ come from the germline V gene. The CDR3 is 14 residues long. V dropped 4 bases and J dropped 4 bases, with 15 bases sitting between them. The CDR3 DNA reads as TGCGCCAGCAGCCGGGGCGGGACAGTGTACGAGCAGTACTTC. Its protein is CASSRGGTVYEQYF.

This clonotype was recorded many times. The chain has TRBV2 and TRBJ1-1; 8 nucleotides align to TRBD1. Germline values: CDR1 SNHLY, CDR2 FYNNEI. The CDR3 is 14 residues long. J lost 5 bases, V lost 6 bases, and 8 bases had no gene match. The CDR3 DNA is TGTGCCAGCAGCACGACAGGGGACGAAACTGAAGCTTTCTTT. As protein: CASSTTGDETEAFF. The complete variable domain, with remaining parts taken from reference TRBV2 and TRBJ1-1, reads EPEVTQTPSHQVTQMGQEVILRCVPISNHLYFYWYRQILGQKVEFLVSFYNNEISEKSEIFDDQFSVERPDGSNFTLKIRSTKLEDSAMYFCASSTTGDETEAFFGQGTRLTVV.